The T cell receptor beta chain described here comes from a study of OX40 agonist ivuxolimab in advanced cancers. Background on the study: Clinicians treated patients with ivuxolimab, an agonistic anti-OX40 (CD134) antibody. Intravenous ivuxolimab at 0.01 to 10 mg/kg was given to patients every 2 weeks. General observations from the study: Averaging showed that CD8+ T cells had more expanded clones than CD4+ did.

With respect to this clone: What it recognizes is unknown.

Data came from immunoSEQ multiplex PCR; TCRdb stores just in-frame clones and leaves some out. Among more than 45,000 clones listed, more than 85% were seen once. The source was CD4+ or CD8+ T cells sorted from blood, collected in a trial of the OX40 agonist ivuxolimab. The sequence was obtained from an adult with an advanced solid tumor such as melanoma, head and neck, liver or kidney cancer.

The CDR3 sequence: CASSLGTSGREGGEQFF. The CDR3 coding sequence is TGCGCCAGCAGCTTGGGGACTAGCGGGAGAGAGGGGGGTGAGCAGTTCTTC. The chain links TRBV5-1 to TRBJ2-1; 13 bases match TRBD2. Germline CDR1 is SGHRS and CDR2 is YFSETQ. The CDR3 extends over 17 amino acids. V dropped 0 bases and J dropped 9; count of bases not matched to a gene: 9. The complete variable domain, with remaining parts taken from reference TRBV5-1 and TRBJ2-1, reads KAGVTQTPRYLIKTRGQQVTLSCSPISGHRSVSWYQQTPGQGLQFLFEYFSETQRNKGNFPGRFSGRQFSNSRSEMNVSTLELGDSALYLCASSLGTSGREGGEQFFGPGTRLTVL.